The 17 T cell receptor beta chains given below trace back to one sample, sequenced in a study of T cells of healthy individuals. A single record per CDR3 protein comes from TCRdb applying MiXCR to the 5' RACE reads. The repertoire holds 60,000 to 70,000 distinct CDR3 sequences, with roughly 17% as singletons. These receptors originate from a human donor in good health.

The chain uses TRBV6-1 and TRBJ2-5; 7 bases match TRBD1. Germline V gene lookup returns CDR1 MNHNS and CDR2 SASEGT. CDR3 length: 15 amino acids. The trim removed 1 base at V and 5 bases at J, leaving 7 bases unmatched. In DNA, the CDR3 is TGTGCCAGCAGTGAAGTCGGGACAGCTAGGGAGACCCAGTACTTC. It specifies CASSEVGTARETQYF.

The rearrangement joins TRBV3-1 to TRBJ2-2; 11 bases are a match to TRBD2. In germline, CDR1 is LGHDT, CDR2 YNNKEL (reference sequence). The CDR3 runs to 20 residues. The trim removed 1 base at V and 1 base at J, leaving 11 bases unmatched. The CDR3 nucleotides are TGTGCCAGCAGCCAAGGTCCCCCCACTAGCGGGAGAAAGAACACCGGGGAGCTGTTTTTT. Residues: CASSQGPPTSGRKNTGELFF.

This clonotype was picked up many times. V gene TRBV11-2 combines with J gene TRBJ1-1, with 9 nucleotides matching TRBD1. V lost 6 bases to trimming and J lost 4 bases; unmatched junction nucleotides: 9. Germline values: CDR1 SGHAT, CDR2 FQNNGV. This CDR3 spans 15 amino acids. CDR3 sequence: CASSLPRTGVTEAFF. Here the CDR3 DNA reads TGTGCCAGCAGTTTACCTAGGACAGGGGTCACTGAAGCTTTCTTT.

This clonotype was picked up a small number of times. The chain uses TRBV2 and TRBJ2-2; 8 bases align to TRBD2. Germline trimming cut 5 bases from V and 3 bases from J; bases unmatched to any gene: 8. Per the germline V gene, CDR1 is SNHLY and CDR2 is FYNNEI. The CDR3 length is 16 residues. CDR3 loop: CASSLLAGPYTGELFF. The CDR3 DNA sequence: TGTGCCAGCAGTCTGCTAGCGGGCCCATACACCGGGGAGCTGTTTTTT. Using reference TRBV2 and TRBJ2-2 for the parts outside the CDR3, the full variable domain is EPEVTQTPSHQVTQMGQEVILRCVPISNHLYFYWYRQILGQKVEFLVSFYNNEISEKSEIFDDQFSVERPDGSNFTLKIRSTKLEDSAMYFCASSLLAGPYTGELFFGEGSRLTVL.

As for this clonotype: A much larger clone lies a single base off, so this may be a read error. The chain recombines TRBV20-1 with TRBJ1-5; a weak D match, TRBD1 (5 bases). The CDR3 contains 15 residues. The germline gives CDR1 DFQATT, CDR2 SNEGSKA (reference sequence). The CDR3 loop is CSVRTFREGRQPQHF. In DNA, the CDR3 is TGCAGTGTTAGAACCTTTAGGGAGGGGCGTCAGCCCCAGCATTTT.

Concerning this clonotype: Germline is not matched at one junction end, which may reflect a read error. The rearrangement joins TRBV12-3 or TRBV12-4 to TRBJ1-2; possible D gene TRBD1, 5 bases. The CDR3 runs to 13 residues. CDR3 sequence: CANSLWQGNGYTF. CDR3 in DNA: TGTGCCAACAGTTTATGGCAGGGTAACGGCTACACCTTC.

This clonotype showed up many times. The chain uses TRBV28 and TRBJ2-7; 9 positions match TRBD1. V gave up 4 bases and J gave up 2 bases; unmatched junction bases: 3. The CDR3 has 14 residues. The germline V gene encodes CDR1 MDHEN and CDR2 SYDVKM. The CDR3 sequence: CASSSGQGPYEQYF. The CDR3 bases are TGTGCCAGCAGTTCCGGACAGGGGCCCTACGAGCAGTACTTC.

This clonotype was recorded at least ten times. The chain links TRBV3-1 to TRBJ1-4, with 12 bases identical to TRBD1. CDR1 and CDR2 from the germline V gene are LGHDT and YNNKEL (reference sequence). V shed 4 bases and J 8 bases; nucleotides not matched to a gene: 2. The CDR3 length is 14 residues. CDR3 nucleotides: TGTGCCAGCAGCCGGGACAGGGGGCGCGAAAAACTGTTTTTT. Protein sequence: CASSRDRGREKLFF. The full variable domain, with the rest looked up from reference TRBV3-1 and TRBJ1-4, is DTAVSQTPKYLVTQMGNDKSIKCEQNLGHDTMYWYKQDSKKFLKIMFSYNNKELIINETVPNRFSPKSPDKAHLNLHINSLELGDSAVYFCASSRDRGREKLFFGSGTQLSVL.

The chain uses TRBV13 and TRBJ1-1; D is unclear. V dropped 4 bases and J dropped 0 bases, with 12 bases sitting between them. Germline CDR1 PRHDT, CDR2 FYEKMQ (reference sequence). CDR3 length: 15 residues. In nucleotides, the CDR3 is TGTGCCAGCAGCTACAGACTACAATTGAACACTGAAGCTTTCTTT. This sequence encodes CASSYRLQLNTEAFF.

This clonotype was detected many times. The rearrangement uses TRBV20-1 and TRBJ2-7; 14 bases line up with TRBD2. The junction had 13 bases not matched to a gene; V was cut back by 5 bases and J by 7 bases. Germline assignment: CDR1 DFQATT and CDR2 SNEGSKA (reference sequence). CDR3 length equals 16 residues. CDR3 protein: CSALTGTSGGRGEQYF. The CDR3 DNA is TGCAGTGCTCTGACCGGGACTAGCGGGGGTAGAGGGGAGCAGTACTTC.

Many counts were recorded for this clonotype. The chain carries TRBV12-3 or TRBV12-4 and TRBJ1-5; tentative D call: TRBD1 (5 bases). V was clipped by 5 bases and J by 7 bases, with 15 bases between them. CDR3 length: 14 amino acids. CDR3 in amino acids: CASSTGTGKQPQHF. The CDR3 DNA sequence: TGTGCCAGCAGTACCGGGACCGGTAAACAGCCCCAGCATTTT.

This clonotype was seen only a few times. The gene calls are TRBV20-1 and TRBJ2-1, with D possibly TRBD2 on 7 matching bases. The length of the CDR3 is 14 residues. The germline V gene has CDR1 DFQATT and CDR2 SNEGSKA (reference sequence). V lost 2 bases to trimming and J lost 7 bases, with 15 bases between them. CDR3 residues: CSARKGGGWNEQFF. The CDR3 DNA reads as TGCAGTGCTAGAAAGGGGGGGGGGTGGAATGAGCAGTTCTTC.

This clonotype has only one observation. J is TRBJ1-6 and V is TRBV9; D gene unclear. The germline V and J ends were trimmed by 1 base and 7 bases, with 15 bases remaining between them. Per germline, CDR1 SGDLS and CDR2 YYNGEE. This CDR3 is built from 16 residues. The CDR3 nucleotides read TGTGCCAGCAGCGTATTCGATCAAGTAGGGAATTCACCCCTCCACTTT. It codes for CASSVFDQVGNSPLHF.

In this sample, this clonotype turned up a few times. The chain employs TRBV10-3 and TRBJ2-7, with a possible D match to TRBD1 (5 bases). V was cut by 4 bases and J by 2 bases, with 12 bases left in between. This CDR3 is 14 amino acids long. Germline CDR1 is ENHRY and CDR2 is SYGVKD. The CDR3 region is CAISALTGTYEQYF. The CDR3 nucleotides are TGTGCCATCAGTGCACTCACAGGTACCTACGAGCAGTACTTC.

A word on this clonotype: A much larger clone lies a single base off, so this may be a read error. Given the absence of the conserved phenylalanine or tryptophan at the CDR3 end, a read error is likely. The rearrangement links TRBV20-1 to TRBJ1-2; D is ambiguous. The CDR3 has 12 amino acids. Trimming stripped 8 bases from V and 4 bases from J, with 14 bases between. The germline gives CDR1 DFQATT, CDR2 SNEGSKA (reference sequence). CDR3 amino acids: CSTPYQIYGYTS. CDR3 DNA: TGCAGTACTCCGTACCAAATCTATGGCTACACCTCC.

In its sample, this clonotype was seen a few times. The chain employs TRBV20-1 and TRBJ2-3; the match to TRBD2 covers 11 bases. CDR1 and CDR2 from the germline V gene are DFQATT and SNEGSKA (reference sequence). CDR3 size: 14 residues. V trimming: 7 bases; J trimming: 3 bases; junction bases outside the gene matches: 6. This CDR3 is CSVPGLAATDTQYF. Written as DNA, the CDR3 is TGCAGTGTTCCGGGACTAGCGGCTACAGATACGCAGTATTTT.

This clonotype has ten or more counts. The CDR3 nucleotides read TGCGCCAGCAGTCTCGGACAGGGCCCCAAGGGACCTATCAATCAGCCCCAGCATTTT. This gives the protein CASSLGQGPKGPINQPQHF. The chain is built from TRBV23-1 and TRBJ1-5; 8 nucleotides line up with TRBD1. TRBV23-1 is assigned to the ORF class and has an uncertain function. V lost 4 bases and J lost 3; bases outside the gene matches: 17. This CDR3 comprises 19 residues.